The 12 T cell receptor beta chains given below trace back to one sample, sequenced in a study of T cell responses to AZD1222 COVID-19 vaccine. Sequencing used immunoSEQ multiplex PCR; TCRdb keeps in-frame clones, though not all of them. The data show under 35,000 clones, 86% seen once. This sample comprised peripheral blood, obtained on day 0 of AZD1222 vaccination. The source is an adult in good health.

The gene calls are TRBV20-1 and TRBJ1-1; TRBD1 matches at 7 bases. The trim removed 3 bases at V and 4 bases at J, leaving 8 bases unmatched. The CDR3 spans 14 residues. Germline V CDR1 and CDR2: DFQATT, SNEGSKA (reference sequence). CDR3 sequence: CSASLGGAGTEAFF. CDR3 DNA: TGCAGTGCTAGTTTAGGGGGCGCCGGCACTGAAGCTTTCTTT.

This clone came up a few times. The rearrangement uses TRBV4-1 and TRBJ2-2; 9 bases are shared with TRBD1. This CDR3 is built from 15 residues. With 5 bases clipped from V and 3 bases from J, the junction kept 4 bases outside the gene matches. CDR1 and CDR2 from the germline V gene are MGHRA and YSYEKL. CDR3 coding DNA: TGCGCCAGCAGCTCCCGGGACAGGGACACCGGGGAGCTGTTTTTT. As protein: CASSSRDRDTGELFF.

The rearrangement uses TRBV6-5 and TRBJ2-1; D tentatively reads TRBD1 or TRBD2 (6 bases each). Germline V gene sequence: CDR1 MNHEY, CDR2 SVGAGI. CDR3 length: 14 residues. With 6 bases removed from V and 5 bases from J, the gap between germline ends came to 14 bases. The CDR3 nucleotides read TGTGCCAGCAGACCGCCGGGGGCCCACAATGAGCAGTTCTTC. Its protein is CASRPPGAHNEQFF.

This chain connects TRBV6-5 to TRBJ2-7; a weak D match, TRBD2 (5 bases). V was clipped by 6 bases and J by 7 bases, with 16 bases between them. The CDR3 is made up of 13 amino acids. CDR1 and CDR2 from the germline V gene are MNHEY and SVGAGI. The DNA for the CDR3 is TGTGCCAGCAGGGCGGGCGGGCGGCGAGAGCAGTACTTC. It specifies CASRAGGRREQYF.

The V gene is TRBV5-1, the J gene TRBJ1-6, with 7 positions matching TRBD1. Germline V gives CDR1 SGHRS, CDR2 YFSETQ. This CDR3 is 15 amino acids long. Losses at the gene ends were 4 bases for V and 8 bases for J; bases not matched to a gene: 9. Here the CDR3 reads CASSISGTADSPLHF. CDR3 nucleotide sequence: TGCGCCAGCAGCATCTCCGGGACAGCTGATTCACCCCTCCACTTT. Complete variable domain (other parts from reference TRBV5-1 and TRBJ1-6): KAGVTQTPRYLIKTRGQQVTLSCSPISGHRSVSWYQQTPGQGLQFLFEYFSETQRNKGNFPGRFSGRQFSNSRSEMNVSTLELGDSALYLCASSISGTADSPLHFGNGTRLTVT.

The gene calls are TRBV18 and TRBJ1-5, with 8 bases that match TRBD1. The germline gives CDR1 KGHSH, CDR2 LQKENI. CDR3 size: 16 residues. The V and J ends lost 1 base and 5 bases, in that order; junction bases with no gene match: 7. CDR3 bases: TGTGCCAGCTCACCACTCGACAGGGGTCGGGATCAGCCCCAGCATTTT. Protein: CASSPLDRGRDQPQHF. Based on the CDR3 plus reference TRBV18 and TRBJ1-5, the full variable domain is NAGVMQNPRHLVRRRGQEARLRCSPMKGHSHVYWYRQLPEEGLKFMVYLQKENIIDESGMPKERFSAEFPKEGPSILRIQQVVRGDSAAYFCASSPLDRGRDQPQHFGDGTRLSIL.

The chain couples TRBV28 to TRBJ1-2, with 8 bases matching TRBD1. V lost 4 bases and J lost 4; bases outside the gene matches: 8. CDR3 size: 15 residues. From germline, CDR1 is MDHEN and CDR2 SYDVKM. The DNA of the CDR3 is TGTGCCAGCAGTTCGACAGGGGAGGTTATCTATGGCTACACCTTC. This sequence encodes CASSSTGEVIYGYTF.

This clone has just a few counts. The chain has TRBV18 and TRBJ1-6; D is perhaps TRBD1 (6 bases). Looked up from germline, CDR1 is KGHSH and CDR2 is LQKENI. Trimming left V 3 bases short and J 6 bases short, with 9 bases between. The CDR3 is 14 amino acids. Here the CDR3 reads CASSPARGNSPLHF. CDR3 sequence (DNA): TGTGCCAGCTCACCGGCCAGGGGTAATTCACCCCTCCACTTT.

The chain has TRBV10-3 and TRBJ2-1, with D perhaps TRBD2 (5 bases). The CDR3 has 16 residues. Per germline, CDR1 ENHRY and CDR2 SYGVKD. Trimming removed 4 bases from V and 0 bases from J, with 13 bases in between. The CDR3 region is CAISVQRPSSYNEQFF. CDR3 coding DNA: TGTGCCATCAGTGTCCAGCGGCCGAGCTCCTACAATGAGCAGTTCTTC.

The chain uses TRBV30 and TRBJ1-1; D not resolved. The CDR3 extends over 12 amino acids. The V and J ends lost 4 bases and 1 base respectively, with 7 bases between them. Per the germline V gene, CDR1 is GTSNPN and CDR2 is SVGIG (reference sequence). The CDR3 here is CAWNPGNTEAFF. The CDR3 nucleotides are TGTGCCTGGAACCCTGGGAACACTGAAGCTTTCTTT.

This clone is large (0.1 to 1%) in the sample. The gene calls are TRBV2 and TRBJ1-6, with D unclear. Germline V gene sequence: CDR1 SNHLY, CDR2 FYNNEI. The CDR3 spans 16 residues. Trimming shortened V by 4 bases and J by 8 bases, and 18 bases separated the two germline ends. The CDR3 DNA is TGTGCCAGCAGTGGTACCCCGGTTACGCGAGATTCACCCCTCCACTTT. Its translation: CASSGTPVTRDSPLHF. The full variable domain, in which reference TRBV2 and TRBJ1-6 provide the parts outside the CDR3, is EPEVTQTPSHQVTQMGQEVILRCVPISNHLYFYWYRQILGQKVEFLVSFYNNEISEKSEIFDDQFSVERPDGSNFTLKIRSTKLEDSAMYFCASSGTPVTRDSPLHFGNGTRLTVT.

The chain links TRBV11-2 to TRBJ1-2; 7 positions agree with TRBD1. V shed 4 bases, J shed 4 bases, and the junction held 9 bases outside the gene matches. The length of the CDR3 is 15 residues. Germline loops: CDR1 SGHAT, CDR2 FQNNGV. The DNA for the CDR3 is TGTGCCAGCAGCTCCTTCCGGGACAGACTCTATGGCTACACCTTC. It encodes CASSSFRDRLYGYTF.